The 20 T cell receptor beta chains listed next were all sequenced from one sample in a study of blood T cell repertoires in COVID-19. Using immunoSEQ multiplex PCR, the repertoire was profiled, and TCRdb retains in-frame clones only, with some absent. Of 150,000 to 250,000 clones listed, around 90% were seen once; the top ten hold 2% to 2.5%. Sequencing used PBMCs or T cells enriched from blood (not recorded which). The receptors were sampled from a woman aged 30 to 39 who had recovered from COVID-19.

The chain links TRBV10-3 to TRBJ2-3; TRBD2 aligns across 10 bases. Germline-derived CDR1 and CDR2 are ENHRY and SYGVKD. Germline trimming cut 8 bases from V and 2 bases from J; bases unmatched to any gene: 4. The CDR3 runs to 14 residues. CDR3 loop: CAIRLAGPTDTQYF. In nucleotides, the CDR3 is TGTGCCATCCGACTAGCGGGTCCCACAGATACGCAGTATTTT.

As DNA, the CDR3 is TGTGCCAGCAGTTTGGGACAGGGCCATGAGCAGTTCTTC. Translation gives CASSLGQGHEQFF. J is TRBJ2-1 and V is TRBV12-3 or TRBV12-4, with 9 bases lining up with TRBD1. V shed 3 bases, J shed 8 bases, and the junction held 2 bases outside the gene matches. The CDR3 runs 13 residues.

In its sample, this clone was seen once. This chain joins TRBV7-8 and TRBJ1-6; D perhaps matches TRBD1 (6 bases). The CDR3 is 15 amino acids. V lost 6 bases and J lost 6, with 15 bases in between. The V gene's germline CDR1 is SGHVS and CDR2 FQNEAQ. CDR3: CASRGGRGSNSPLHF. The DNA for the CDR3 is TGTGCCAGCAGAGGGGGTAGGGGGTCTAATTCACCCCTCCACTTT.

The rearrangement joins TRBV24-1 to TRBJ2-2; D unresolved. The CDR3 is 15 amino acids. CDR1 is KGHDR and CDR2 is SFDVKD in the germline V gene. Trimming removed 2 bases from V and 2 bases from J, with 8 bases in between. CDR3 region: CATSDSGRNTGELFF. CDR3 nucleotides: TGTGCCACCAGTGATTCAGGCAGAAACACCGGGGAGCTGTTTTTT.

V and J are TRBV7-2 and TRBJ1-2; D gene ambiguous. Trimming took off 4 bases at V and 5 bases at J, with 11 bases between the two ends. CDR3 length: 13 amino acids. Per the germline V gene, CDR1 is SGHTA and CDR2 is FQGNSA. The DNA of the CDR3 is TGTGCCAGCAGCTCCTCTATCCTGTATGGCTACACCTTC. Encoded protein: CASSSSILYGYTF.

The chain joins TRBV19 to TRBJ2-1, with 7 bases identical to TRBD1. In germline, CDR1 is LNHDA, CDR2 SQIVND (reference sequence). V shed 4 bases, J shed 2 bases, and the junction held 8 bases outside the gene matches. This CDR3 is built from 16 residues. The DNA of the CDR3 is TGTGCCAGTAGTACACCGACAGGGTCCCCCTACAATGAGCAGTTCTTC. It translates to CASSTPTGSPYNEQFF.

The rearrangement joins TRBV3-1 (or the pseudogene TRBV3-2) to TRBJ1-1; D is possibly TRBD1 (6 bases). The CDR3 is 15 amino acids. In germline, CDR1 is LGHDT, CDR2 YNNKEL (reference sequence). Trimming removed 2 bases from V and 1 base from J, with 11 bases in between. CDR3 bases: TGTGCCAGCAGCCAAAGGGGGGGCGAGAACACTGAAGCTTTCTTT. Translation: CASSQRGGENTEAFF.

This clone has more than one count but fewer than ten. The rearrangement uses TRBV9 and TRBJ1-5; D is unclear. V gave up 0 bases and J gave up 0 bases, with 10 bases separating them. The length of the CDR3 is 16 residues. CDR1 is SGDLS, CDR2 YYNGEE, per germline. This CDR3 is CASSVVGGYSNQPQHF. The CDR3 bases are TGTGCCAGCAGCGTAGTTGGAGGGTATAGCAATCAGCCCCAGCATTTT.

The chain recombines TRBV19 with TRBJ1-6, with D uncertain. The CDR3 covers 18 residues. Trimming took 7 bases from V and 0 from J, leaving 19 bases between them. CDR1 and CDR2 (germline): LNHDA, SQIVND (reference sequence). The CDR3 region has the DNA TGTGCCAGTAAACCACGCCGGGATGTTAGCTCCTATAATTCACCCCTCCACTTT. It translates to CASKPRRDVSSYNSPLHF.

This clone was counted between two and nine times. The rearrangement links TRBV7-3 to TRBJ1-5, with TRBD1 matching over 7 bases. Trimming at V came to 5 bases and at J to 7 bases, leaving 5 bases not matched to a gene. The V gene's germline CDR1 is SGHTA and CDR2 FQGTGA. This CDR3 comprises 13 residues. This CDR3 reads CASSLRQGQPQHF. In nucleotides, the CDR3 is TGTGCCAGCAGCCTCCGACAGGGCCAGCCCCAGCATTTT. Combining the CDR3 with reference TRBV7-3 and TRBJ1-5 gives the whole variable domain GAGVSQTPSNKVTEKGKYVELRCDPISGHTALYWYRQSLGQGPEFLIYFQGTGAADDSGLPNDRFFAVRPEGSVSTLKIQRTERGDSAVYLCASSLRQGQPQHFGDGTRLSIL.

This clone is a singleton in its sample. V gene TRBV6-5 combines with J gene TRBJ1-2, with D tentatively TRBD1 (5 bases). The CDR3 contains 14 residues. The V end lost 3 bases, the J end lost 3 bases, and 11 bases lay between the germline ends. Germline V gene sequence: CDR1 MNHEY, CDR2 SVGAGI. The CDR3 bases are TGTGCCAGCAGTTATGGCAGGGATGACTATGGCTACACCTTC. Its protein product is CASSYGRDDYGYTF.

The DNA for the CDR3 is TGCGCCAGCAGCCCGGCCCCGGGGGGGAACACTGAAGCTTTCTTT. This encodes CASSPAPGGNTEAFF. The chain links TRBV4-1 to TRBJ1-1, with D possibly TRBD1 on 5 matching bases. This CDR3 region has 15 residues. Trimming took 4 bases from V and 1 from J, leaving 13 bases between them. Germline V gene lookup returns CDR1 MGHRA and CDR2 YSYEKL.

The rearrangement joins TRBV7-2 to TRBJ1-2; 8 bases line up with TRBD1. This CDR3 spans 16 amino acids. Germline-derived CDR1 and CDR2 are SGHTA and FQGNSA. V was clipped by 6 bases and J by 11 bases; unmatched bases: 20. The CDR3 DNA is TGTGCCAGCAGTCGCCAGGGGGCCGGTGCCGAGAGAAGGTACACCTTC. Its translation is CASSRQGAGAERRYTF.

The chain employs TRBV19 and TRBJ1-4, with D hard to call. The V and J ends lost 3 bases and 7 bases respectively, with 15 bases between them. CDR3 length: 15 residues. Germline values: CDR1 LNHDA, CDR2 SQIVND (reference sequence). CDR3 loop: CASSIAEGSSEKLFF. CDR3 nucleotides: TGTGCCAGTAGTATTGCGGAGGGTTCTAGTGAAAAACTGTTTTTT. The full variable domain, completed using reference TRBV19 and TRBJ1-4, is DGGITQSPKYLFRKEGQNVTLSCEQNLNHDAMYWYRQDPGQGLRLIYYSQIVNDFQKGDIAEGYSVSREKKESFPLTVTSAQKNPTAFYLCASSIAEGSSEKLFFGSGTQLSVL.

The chain links TRBV5-1 to TRBJ1-2; D unclear. The CDR3 runs to 12 residues. Trimming removed 4 bases from V and 7 bases from J, with 11 bases in between. Germline V gives CDR1 SGHRS, CDR2 YFSETQ. CDR3 region: CASSAGLGGYTF. The CDR3, as DNA: TGCGCCAGCAGCGCCGGCCTAGGTGGCTACACCTTC.

This chain joins TRBV19 and TRBJ1-1; D ambiguous. This CDR3 region has 13 residues. Trimming pared 7 bases from V and 0 bases from J, leaving 9 bases between. In germline, CDR1 is LNHDA, CDR2 SQIVND (reference sequence). The CDR3 DNA reads as TGTGCCAGTAACCCGGGGTTGAACACTGAAGCTTTCTTT. Amino acids: CASNPGLNTEAFF.

This clone turned up a few times. The chain combines TRBV24-1 with TRBJ2-1, with TRBD2 identical over 9 bases. Trimming cost V 6 bases and J 5 bases; bases outside gene matches: 10. The germline CDR1 and CDR2 sequences are KGHDR and SFDVKD. The CDR3 is 16 residues long. The CDR3 protein is CATSSTGTSSHNEQFF. Written as DNA, the CDR3 is TGTGCCACCAGTAGTACCGGGACTAGCAGTCACAATGAGCAGTTCTTC.

The chain employs TRBV6-2 or TRBV6-3 and TRBJ1-1, with D possibly being TRBD1 (6 bases). The CDR3 spans 18 residues. V dropped 0 bases and J dropped 0 bases, with 17 bases sitting between them. Germline assignment: CDR1 MNHEY and CDR2 SVGEGT. The CDR3 spells CASSYSRTQGFLNTEAFF. CDR3 nucleotides: TGTGCCAGCAGTTACTCCCGGACACAGGGATTCTTGAACACTGAAGCTTTCTTT.

The rearrangement joins TRBV30 to TRBJ1-1; 7 bases match TRBD1. CDR1 is GTSNPN and CDR2 is SVGIG in the germline V gene (reference sequence). This CDR3 is 14 amino acids long. After removal of 4 bases from V and 0 bases from J, the junction contained 5 bases not matched to a gene. In DNA, the CDR3 is TGTGCCTGGAAACAGGGGATGGTGAACACTGAAGCTTTCTTT. Its protein is CAWKQGMVNTEAFF.

This sequence joins TRBV5-6 and TRBJ2-2; D may be TRBD2 (6 bases). V dropped 6 bases and J dropped 6 bases, with 18 bases sitting between them. The CDR3 extends over 15 amino acids. Per the germline V gene, CDR1 is SGHDT and CDR2 is YYEEEE. The CDR3 sequence: CASIIGGTRAGELFF. CDR3 nucleotide sequence: TGTGCCAGCATTATCGGGGGAACCCGTGCCGGGGAGCTGTTTTTT.